This TCR beta chain was profiled in a study of CD8 T cells in ankylosing spondylitis. Study findings and constraints: Clones tied to disease were said to be significantly enriched in matched ankylosing spondylitis synovial fluid.

The CDR3 is 14 amino acids. In germline, CDR1 is SGHTA, CDR2 FQGNSA. The junction had 8 bases not matched to a gene; V was cut back by 8 bases and J by 4 bases. Remarks on this clonotype: What it recognizes is unknown.

TCRdb processed the 5' RACE reads anew with MiXCR; each CDR3 protein has one entry. The repertoire consists of 150,000 to 200,000 distinct CDR3 sequences, with around 18% occurring once and the leading ten covering approximately 7.8%. This clonotype was sampled from a male donor with ankylosing spondylitis or in good health (not recorded which). Specimen: blood, either unsorted or a sorted T cell fraction (not recorded which). The rearrangement joins TRBV7-2 to TRBJ1-1; 9 bases are a match to TRBD1. The CDR3 sequence: CASSDRGKSTEAFF. The CDR3 region has the DNA TGTGCCAGCTCGGACAGGGGAAAGAGCACTGAAGCTTTCTTT.